The source of this T cell receptor (beta chain) is a study of OX40 agonist ivuxolimab in advanced cancers. Here immunoSEQ multiplex PCR was the method, and the copy in TCRdb shows in-frame clones only, minus some. The data show nearly 55,000 clones, roughly 90% seen once. The germline V gene encodes CDR1 GTSNPN and CDR2 SVGIG (reference sequence). This CDR3 region has 17 residues. Trimming removed 2 bases from V and 4 bases from J; junction bases left unmatched: 11. This receptor was identified in an adult with an advanced solid tumor such as melanoma, head and neck, liver or kidney cancer. This specimen consisted of CD4+ or CD8+ T cells sorted from blood, obtained in a trial of the OX40 agonist ivuxolimab. V and J are TRBV30 and TRBJ2-3, with 11 bases fitting TRBD2. The chain's CDR3 is CAWSPLLVAGGADTQYF. The DNA for the CDR3 is TGTGCCTGGAGTCCCCTTCTGGTAGCGGGAGGGGCAGATACGCAGTATTTT.